Listed below are T cell receptor beta chains from one sample, sequenced in a study of early stage breast cancer tumors. Clones were sequenced by immunoSEQ multiplex PCR, and TCRdb holds only the in-frame ones, with some missing. The table lists about 4,800 clones, over 60% of them singletons, with around 17% in the top ten. Material: breast tumor tissue. The receptors here all came from a person aged 45 to 59 with breast cancer. Both conserved end residues are trimmed from each CDR3.

CDR3aa: ASSLDGGIENIQY
j_gene: TRBJ2-4
v_gene: TRBV7-2

CDR3aa: SVRGAGANVLT
j_gene: TRBJ2-6
v_gene: TRBV29-1

CDR3aa: ASTTRGQTYEQY
j_gene: TRBJ2-7
v_gene: TRBV11-3

CDR3aa: ASSLRGVLGEELF
j_gene: TRBJ2-2
v_gene: TRBV5-1

CDR3aa: ASSWDRVAEQF
j_gene: TRBJ2-1
v_gene: TRBV6-1

CDR3aa: ASYTGGYGYT
j_gene: TRBJ1-2
v_gene: TRBV19

CDR3aa: ASSLVPGLAETQY
j_gene: TRBJ2-5
v_gene: TRBV11-3

CDR3aa: ASSPLSGSYNEQF
j_gene: TRBJ2-1
v_gene: TRBV11-1

CDR3aa: ASSRDTQY
j_gene: TRBJ2-3
v_gene: TRBV21-1

CDR3aa: ASRPDRDSNQPQH
j_gene: TRBJ1-5
v_gene: TRBV19

CDR3aa: ASSVGDRGYEQY
j_gene: TRBJ2-7
v_gene: TRBV9

CDR3aa: ASSPFTERLAGGPGETQY
j_gene: TRBJ2-5
v_gene: TRBV18

CDR3aa: SVGEGNSNQPQH
j_gene: TRBJ1-5
v_gene: TRBV29-1

CDR3aa: ASSLDGTYEQF
j_gene: TRBJ2-1
v_gene: TRBV7-2

CDR3aa: ASRGRQGGTDTQY
j_gene: TRBJ2-3
v_gene: TRBV27

CDR3aa: ASIPAGGWQETQY
j_gene: TRBJ2-5
v_gene: TRBV2

CDR3aa: ASSALRLTDTQY
j_gene: TRBJ2-3
v_gene: TRBV11-2

CDR3aa: ASSLVGLTDTQY
j_gene: TRBJ2-3
v_gene: TRBV7-2

CDR3aa: ASSVEGQGDDEQF
j_gene: TRBJ2-1
v_gene: TRBV9

CDR3aa: ASSGITLGIRETQY
j_gene: TRBJ2-5
v_gene: TRBV25-1

CDR3aa: ASRIQGAYNEQF
j_gene: TRBJ2-1
v_gene: TRBV19

CDR3aa: ASSPPGPTNTGELF
j_gene: TRBJ2-2
v_gene: TRBV5-4

CDR3aa: ASMLAGGYEQY
j_gene: TRBJ2-7
v_gene: TRBV6-5

CDR3aa: AWPGQIFRLF
j_gene: TRBJ1-4
v_gene: TRBV30

CDR3aa: ASSSNSDTQY
j_gene: TRBJ2-3
v_gene: TRBV5-6

CDR3aa: ASSYVTGSYGYT
j_gene: TRBJ1-2
v_gene: TRBV6-5

CDR3aa: ASSAPPGQSSYNSPLH
j_gene: TRBJ1-6
v_gene: TRBV9

CDR3aa: ASTFDRYSNQPQH
j_gene: TRBJ1-5
v_gene: TRBV2

CDR3aa: SAQGDADYGYT
j_gene: TRBJ1-2
v_gene: TRBV29-1

CDR3aa: ASSPRRGGDTQY
j_gene: TRBJ2-3
v_gene: TRBV5-6

CDR3aa: ASSEEDRVYGYT
j_gene: TRBJ1-2
v_gene: TRBV2

CDR3aa: AWSVPVDSTDTQY
j_gene: TRBJ2-3
v_gene: TRBV30

CDR3aa: ASRTEEGQWEQY
j_gene: TRBJ2-7
v_gene: TRBV7-8

CDR3aa: ASSWGQGRSNYGYT
j_gene: TRBJ1-2
v_gene: TRBV5-1

CDR3aa: ASSLNGADGSGSYEQY
j_gene: TRBJ2-7
v_gene: TRBV7-3

CDR3aa: ASSLTSGGADTQY
j_gene: TRBJ2-3
v_gene: TRBV5-1

CDR3aa: ATSSRRDSYNEQF
j_gene: TRBJ2-1
v_gene: TRBV15

CDR3aa: ASSRGGHNEQF
j_gene: TRBJ2-1
v_gene: TRBV6-4

CDR3aa: ASRLGGGPGNEQF
j_gene: TRBJ2-1
v_gene: TRBV27

CDR3aa: ASSPDPGRTYEQY
j_gene: TRBJ2-7
v_gene: TRBV6-1

CDR3aa: ASSSDRGGYT
j_gene: TRBJ1-2
v_gene: TRBV11-2

CDR3aa: ASTSTGERTDTQY
j_gene: TRBJ2-3
v_gene: TRBV5-1

CDR3aa: ASSDLEESYNEQF
j_gene: TRBJ2-1
v_gene: TRBV4-2

CDR3aa: ASSQDVTPGGAF
j_gene: TRBJ1-1
v_gene: TRBV14

CDR3aa: ASSPAMGTANSPLH
j_gene: TRBJ1-6
v_gene: TRBV5-1

CDR3aa: ASSQISGAADTQY
j_gene: TRBJ2-3
v_gene: TRBV4-2

CDR3aa: ASSLESGISHEQY
j_gene: TRBJ2-7
v_gene: TRBV5-1

CDR3aa: ASSIGGYNEQF
j_gene: TRBJ2-1
v_gene: TRBV9

CDR3aa: ASSLEGAGRQY
j_gene: TRBJ2-3
v_gene: TRBV11-2

CDR3aa: ASSVAPPDTQY
j_gene: TRBJ2-3
v_gene: TRBV9